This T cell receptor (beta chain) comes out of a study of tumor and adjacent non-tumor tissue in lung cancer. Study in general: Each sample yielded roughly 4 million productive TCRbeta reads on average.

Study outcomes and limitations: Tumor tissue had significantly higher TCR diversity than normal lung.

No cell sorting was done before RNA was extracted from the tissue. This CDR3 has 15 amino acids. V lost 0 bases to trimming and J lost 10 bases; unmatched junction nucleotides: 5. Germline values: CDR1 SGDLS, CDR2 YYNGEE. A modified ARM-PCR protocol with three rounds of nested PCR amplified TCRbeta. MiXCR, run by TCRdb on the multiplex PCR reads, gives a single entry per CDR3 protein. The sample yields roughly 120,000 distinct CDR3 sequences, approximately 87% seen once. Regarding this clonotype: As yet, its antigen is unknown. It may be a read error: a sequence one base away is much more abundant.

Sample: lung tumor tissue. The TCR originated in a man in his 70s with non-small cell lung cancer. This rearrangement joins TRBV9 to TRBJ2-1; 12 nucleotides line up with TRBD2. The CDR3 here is CASSVELAGGGEQFF. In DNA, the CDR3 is TGTGCCAGCAGCGTAGAACTAGCGGGAGGAGGGGAGCAGTTCTTC.